This T cell receptor beta chain was captured in a study of blood T cell repertoires in COVID-19. The CDR3 runs 15 residues. V was pared by 1 base and J by 10 bases, with 7 bases of the junction left unmatched. CDR1 is SGHDN, CDR2 FVKESK, per germline. Cohort allocation depended upon clinical history that participants reported. Only in-frame clones appear in the TCRdb table, and some are missing; sequencing was by immunoSEQ multiplex PCR. The sample yields 330,000 or so clones, about 87% seen once. The V and J genes are TRBV14 and TRBJ1-6; 7 bases line up with TRBD1. Sequenced material: PBMCs or T cells enriched from blood (not recorded which). The source of this sequence is a man aged 25-45 years who had recovered from COVID-19. This CDR3 is CASSQAPGGGSPLHF. Here the CDR3 DNA reads TGTGCCAGCAGCCAAGCCCCAGGGGGAGGATCACCCCTCCACTTT. The full variable domain, completed using reference TRBV14 and TRBJ1-6, is EAGVTQFPSHSVIEKGQTVTLRCDPISGHDNLYWYRRVMGKEIKFLLHFVKESKQDESGMPNNRFLAERTGGTYSTLKVQPAELEDSGVYFCASSQAPGGGSPLHFGNGTRLTVT.